Below, one TCR beta chain is given with its context. Profiled with immunoSEQ multiplex PCR; TCRdb holds only in-frame clones, not every one. The sample lists about 220,000 clones, about 86% occurring once. This sample was included in a study of blood T cell repertoires in COVID-19. Cohorts were determined from participant-reported clinical history. Losses at the gene ends were 4 bases for V and 3 bases for J; bases not matched to a gene: 2. The CDR3 runs to 13 residues. Germline CDR1 reads SGHNT; CDR2 reads YYREEE (reference sequence). This TCR came from a woman aged 40 to 50 with acute COVID-19. Sequences were obtained from PBMCs or T cells enriched from blood (not recorded which). J is TRBJ1-2 and V is TRBV5-4, with 8 bases lining up with TRBD1. CDR3 nucleotides: TGTGCCAGCAGCCCGGGACAGGACTATGGCTACACCTTC. Its translation: CASSPGQDYGYTF. The complete variable domain, with remaining parts taken from reference TRBV5-4 and TRBJ1-2, reads ETGVTQSPTHLIKTRGQQVTLRCSSQSGHNTVSWYQQALGQGPQFIFQYYREEENGRGNFPPRFSGLQFPNYSSELNVNALELDDSALYLCASSPGQDYGYTFGSGTRLTVV.